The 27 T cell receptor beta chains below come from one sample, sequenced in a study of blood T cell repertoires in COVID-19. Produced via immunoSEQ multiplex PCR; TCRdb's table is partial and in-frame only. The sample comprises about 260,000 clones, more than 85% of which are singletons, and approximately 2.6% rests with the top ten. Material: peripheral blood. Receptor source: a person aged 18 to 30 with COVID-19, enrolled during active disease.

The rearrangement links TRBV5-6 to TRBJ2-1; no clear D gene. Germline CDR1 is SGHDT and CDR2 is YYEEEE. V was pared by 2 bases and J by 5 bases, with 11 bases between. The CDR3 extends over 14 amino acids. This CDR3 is CASSFLVGNNEQFF. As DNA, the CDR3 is TGTGCCAGCAGCTTCTTAGTGGGCAACAATGAGCAGTTCTTC.

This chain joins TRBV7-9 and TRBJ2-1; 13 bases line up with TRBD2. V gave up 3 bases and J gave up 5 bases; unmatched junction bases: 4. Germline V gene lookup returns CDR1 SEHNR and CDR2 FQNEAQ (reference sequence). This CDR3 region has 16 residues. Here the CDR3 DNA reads TGTGCCAGCAGCTTTGGGGGACTAGCGGGGAACAATGAGCAGTTCTTC. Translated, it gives CASSFGGLAGNNEQFF.

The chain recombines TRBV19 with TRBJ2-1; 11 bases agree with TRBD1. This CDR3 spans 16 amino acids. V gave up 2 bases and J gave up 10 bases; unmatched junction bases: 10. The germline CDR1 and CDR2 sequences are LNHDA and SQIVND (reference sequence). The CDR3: CASSIPPGQGGVEQFF. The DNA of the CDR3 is TGTGCCAGTAGTATACCGCCGGGACAGGGGGGCGTGGAGCAGTTCTTC.

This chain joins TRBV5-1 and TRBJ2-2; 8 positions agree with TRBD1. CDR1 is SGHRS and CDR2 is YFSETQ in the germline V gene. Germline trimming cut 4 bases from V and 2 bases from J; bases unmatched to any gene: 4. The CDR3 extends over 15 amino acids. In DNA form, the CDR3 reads TGCGCCAGCAGCCCGGCAGGGGGCAACACCGGGGAGCTGTTTTTT. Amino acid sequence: CASSPAGGNTGELFF.

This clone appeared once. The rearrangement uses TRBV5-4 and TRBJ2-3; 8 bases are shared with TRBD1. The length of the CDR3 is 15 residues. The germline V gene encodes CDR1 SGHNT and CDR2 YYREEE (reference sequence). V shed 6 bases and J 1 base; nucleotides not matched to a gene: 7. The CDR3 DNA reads TGTGCCAGCAACCCGACAGGGGAGGGCACAGATACGCAGTATTTT. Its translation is CASNPTGEGTDTQYF.

CDR3 nucleotide sequence: TGTGCTAGTGGTTCGGGACAGGGAAATTCCGATACGCAGTATTTT. Its protein is CASGSGQGNSDTQYF. The V call is TRBV12-5, the J call TRBJ2-3; TRBD1 matches 9 bases. Per the germline V gene, CDR1 is LGHNT and CDR2 is FRNRAP. This CDR3 is built from 15 residues. V gave up 4 bases and J gave up 6 bases; unmatched junction bases: 8.

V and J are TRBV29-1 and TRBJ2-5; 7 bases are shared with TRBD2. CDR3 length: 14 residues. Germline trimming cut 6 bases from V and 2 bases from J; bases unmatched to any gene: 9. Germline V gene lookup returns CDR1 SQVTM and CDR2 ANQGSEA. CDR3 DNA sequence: TGCAGCGTCACTAGCGCCTACTTTCAAGAGACCCAGTACTTC. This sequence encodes CSVTSAYFQETQYF.

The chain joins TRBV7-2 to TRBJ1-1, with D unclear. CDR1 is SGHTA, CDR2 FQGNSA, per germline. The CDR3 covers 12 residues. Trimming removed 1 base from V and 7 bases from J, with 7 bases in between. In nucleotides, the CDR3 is TGTGCCAGCAGCTTAGTCGGGATTGAAGCTTTCTTT. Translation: CASSLVGIEAFF.

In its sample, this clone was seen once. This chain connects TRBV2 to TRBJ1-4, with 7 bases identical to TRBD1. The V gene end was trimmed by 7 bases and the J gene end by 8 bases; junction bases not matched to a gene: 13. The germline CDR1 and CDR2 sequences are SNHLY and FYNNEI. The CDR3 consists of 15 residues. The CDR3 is CASIRSPGQLEKLFF. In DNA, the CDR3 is TGTGCCAGCATTCGCTCTCCGGGACAGCTGGAAAAACTGTTTTTT.

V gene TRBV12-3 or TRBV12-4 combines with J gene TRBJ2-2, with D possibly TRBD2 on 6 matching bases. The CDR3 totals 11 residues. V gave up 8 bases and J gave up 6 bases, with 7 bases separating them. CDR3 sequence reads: CASGEAGELFF. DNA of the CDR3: TGTGCCAGCGGGGAGGCCGGGGAGCTGTTTTTT.

The CDR3 protein is CASSQALMRVDNQPQHF. For the CDR3, the DNA is TGCGCCAGCAGCCAAGCTCTTATGAGGGTTGACAATCAGCCCCAGCATTTT. The chain uses TRBV4-1 and TRBJ1-5; no reliable D call. CDR1 and CDR2 (germline): MGHRA, YSYEKL. Trimming shortened V by 1 base and J by 3 bases, and 16 bases separated the two germline ends. CDR3 length: 17 residues.

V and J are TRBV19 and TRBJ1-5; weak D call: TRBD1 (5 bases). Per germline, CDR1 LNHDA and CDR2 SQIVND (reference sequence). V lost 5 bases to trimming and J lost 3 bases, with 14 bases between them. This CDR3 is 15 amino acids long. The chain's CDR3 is CASSSIPGSNQPQHF. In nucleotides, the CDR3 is TGTGCCAGTAGTTCAATTCCAGGGTCCAATCAGCCCCAGCATTTT.

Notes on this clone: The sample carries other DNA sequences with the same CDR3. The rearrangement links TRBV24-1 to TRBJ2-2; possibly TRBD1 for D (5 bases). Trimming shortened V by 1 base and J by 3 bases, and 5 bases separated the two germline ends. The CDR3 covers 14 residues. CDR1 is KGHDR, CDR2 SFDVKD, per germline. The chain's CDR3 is CATSDFRDTGELFF. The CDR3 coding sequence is TGTGCCACCAGTGATTTCAGGGACACCGGGGAGCTGTTTTTT.

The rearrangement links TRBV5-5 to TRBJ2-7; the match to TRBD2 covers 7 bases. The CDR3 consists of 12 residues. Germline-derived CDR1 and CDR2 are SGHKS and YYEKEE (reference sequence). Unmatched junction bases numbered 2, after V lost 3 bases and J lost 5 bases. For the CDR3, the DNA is TGTGCCAGCAGCTGGGAGGGCCACGAGCAGTACTTC. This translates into CASSWEGHEQYF. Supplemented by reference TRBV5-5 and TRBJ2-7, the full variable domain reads DAGVTQSPTHLIKTRGQQVTLRCSPISGHKSVSWYQQVLGQGPQFIFQYYEKEERGRGNFPDRFSARQFPNYSSELNVNALLLGDSALYLCASSWEGHEQYFGPGTRLTVT.

CDR3 protein: CASCPRQGRGETQYF. CDR3 nucleotide sequence: TGTGCCAGCTGTCCACGACAGGGGAGGGGGGAGACCCAGTACTTC. The rearrangement uses TRBV28 and TRBJ2-5, with D possibly being TRBD1 (8 bases). This CDR3 has 15 amino acids. Trimming stripped 8 bases from V and 5 bases from J, with 21 bases between. Per the germline V gene, CDR1 is MDHEN and CDR2 is SYDVKM.

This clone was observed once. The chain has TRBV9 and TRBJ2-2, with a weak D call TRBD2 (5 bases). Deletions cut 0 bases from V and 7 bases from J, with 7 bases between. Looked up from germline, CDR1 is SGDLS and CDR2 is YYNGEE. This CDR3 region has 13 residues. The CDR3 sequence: CASSVEGGGELFF. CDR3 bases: TGTGCCAGCAGCGTAGAAGGAGGCGGGGAGCTGTTTTTT.

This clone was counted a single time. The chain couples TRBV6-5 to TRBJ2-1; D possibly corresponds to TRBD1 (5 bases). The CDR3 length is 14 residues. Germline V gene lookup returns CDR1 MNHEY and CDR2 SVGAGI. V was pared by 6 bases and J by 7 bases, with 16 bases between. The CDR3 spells CASSPRRTSNEQFF. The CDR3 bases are TGTGCCAGCAGCCCCAGAAGGACATCGAATGAGCAGTTCTTC.

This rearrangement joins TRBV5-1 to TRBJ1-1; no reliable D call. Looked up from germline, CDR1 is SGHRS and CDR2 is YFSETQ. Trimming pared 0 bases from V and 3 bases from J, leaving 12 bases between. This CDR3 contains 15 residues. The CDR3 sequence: CASSLGFGGDTEAFF. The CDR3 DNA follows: TGCGCCAGCAGCTTGGGATTCGGTGGAGACACTGAAGCTTTCTTT.

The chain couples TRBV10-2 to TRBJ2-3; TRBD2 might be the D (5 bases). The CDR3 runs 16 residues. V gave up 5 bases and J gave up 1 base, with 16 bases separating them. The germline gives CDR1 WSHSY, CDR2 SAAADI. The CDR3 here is CASSYSRAVGTDTQYF. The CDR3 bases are TGCGCCAGCAGTTACTCGCGAGCGGTCGGCACAGATACGCAGTATTTT.

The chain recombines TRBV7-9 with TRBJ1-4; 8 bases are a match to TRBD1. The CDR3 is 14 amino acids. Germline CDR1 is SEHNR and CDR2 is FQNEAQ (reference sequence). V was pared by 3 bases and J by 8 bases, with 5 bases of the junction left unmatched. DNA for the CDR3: TGTGCCAGCAGCTTCGGACAGGGTAGCGAAAAACTGTTTTTT. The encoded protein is CASSFGQGSEKLFF. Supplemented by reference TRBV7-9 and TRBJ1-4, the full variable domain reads DTGVSQNPRHKITKRGQNVTFRCDPISEHNRLYWYRQTLGQGPEFLTYFQNEAQLEKSRLLSDRFSAERPKGSFSTLEIQRTEQGDSAMYLCASSFGQGSEKLFFGSGTQLSVL.

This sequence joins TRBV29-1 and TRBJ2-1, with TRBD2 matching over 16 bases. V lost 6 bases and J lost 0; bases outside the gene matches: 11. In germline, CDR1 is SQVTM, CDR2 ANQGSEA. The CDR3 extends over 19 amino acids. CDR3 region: CSVVEAGLAGGFSYNEQFF. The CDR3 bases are TGCAGCGTGGTCGAGGCGGGACTAGCGGGAGGGTTCTCCTACAATGAGCAGTTCTTC.

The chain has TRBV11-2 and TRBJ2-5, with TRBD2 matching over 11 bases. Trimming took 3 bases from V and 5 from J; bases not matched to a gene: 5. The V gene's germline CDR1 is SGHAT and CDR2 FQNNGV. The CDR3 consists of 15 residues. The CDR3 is CASSFRLAGWETQYF. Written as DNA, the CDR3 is TGTGCCAGCAGCTTTCGACTAGCGGGATGGGAGACCCAGTACTTC.

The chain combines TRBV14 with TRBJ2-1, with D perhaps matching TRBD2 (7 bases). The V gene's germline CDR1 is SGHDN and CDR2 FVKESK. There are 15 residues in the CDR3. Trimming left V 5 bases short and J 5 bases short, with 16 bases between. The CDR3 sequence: CASSYVGGANNEQFF. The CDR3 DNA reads TGTGCCAGCAGCTACGTGGGGGGGGCTAACAATGAGCAGTTCTTC.

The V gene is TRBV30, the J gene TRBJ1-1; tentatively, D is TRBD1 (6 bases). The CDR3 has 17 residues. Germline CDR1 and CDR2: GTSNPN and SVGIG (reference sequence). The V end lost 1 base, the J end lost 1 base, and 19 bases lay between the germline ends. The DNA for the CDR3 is TGTGCCTGGAGTGCAGGTACCCCTGGGGGCAGGAACACTGAAGCTTTCTTT. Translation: CAWSAGTPGGRNTEAFF.

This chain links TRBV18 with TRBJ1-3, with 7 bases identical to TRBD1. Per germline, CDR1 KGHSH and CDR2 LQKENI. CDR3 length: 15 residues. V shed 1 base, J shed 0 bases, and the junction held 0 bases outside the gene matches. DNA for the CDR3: TGTGCCAGCTCACCACGGGACAGCTCTGGAAACACCATATATTTT. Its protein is CASSPRDSSGNTIYF.

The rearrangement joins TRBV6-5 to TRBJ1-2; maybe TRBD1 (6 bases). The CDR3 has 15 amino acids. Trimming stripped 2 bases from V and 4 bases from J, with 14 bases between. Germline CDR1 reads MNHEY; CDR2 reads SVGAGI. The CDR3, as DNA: TGTGCCAGCAGTTACGGGTGGGGGGGCACCTATGGCTACACCTTC. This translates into CASSYGWGGTYGYTF.

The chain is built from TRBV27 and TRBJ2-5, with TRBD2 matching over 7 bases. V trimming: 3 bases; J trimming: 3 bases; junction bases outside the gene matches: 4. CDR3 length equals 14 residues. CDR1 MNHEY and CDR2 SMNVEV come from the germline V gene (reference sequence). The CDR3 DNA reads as TGTGCCAGCAGTTTGGGCCTAGCGGAAGAGACCCAGTACTTC. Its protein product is CASSLGLAEETQYF.